Sequencing of this TCR beta chain was carried out in a study of blood T cells in healthy people across ages. Study-wide background: With template switching, about one barcoded beta molecule was captured per two T cells.

This clonotype was counted a single time. Its antigen is still unknown. General study results and limits: Using unsorted PBMCs precluded a conclusive naive versus antigen-experienced comparison.

Donors gave ten milliliters of peripheral blood apiece. The CDR3 has 13 amino acids. Germline V CDR1 and CDR2: SGHTA, FQGNSA. PCR was performed a second time for about 7 to 12 cycles using a sample-barcoded 5' primer and a J-beta primer mix. TCRdb reanalysed the 5' RACE reads using MiXCR and keeps one entry per CDR3 protein. Altogether around 970,000 distinct CDR3 sequences are present, about 53% being singletons, with the ten largest covering roughly 23%. The receptor was isolated from a woman aged 55 to 70 in good health. J is TRBJ2-5 and V is TRBV7-2, with 7 positions matching TRBD2. The DNA end is more similar to TRBJ2-7, so the J call may be wrong. The sequenced material came from blood. The CDR3 DNA reads as TGTGCCAGCAGGCGGGCGGGAGACTACGAGCAGTACTTC. Translation gives CASRRAGDYEQYF.